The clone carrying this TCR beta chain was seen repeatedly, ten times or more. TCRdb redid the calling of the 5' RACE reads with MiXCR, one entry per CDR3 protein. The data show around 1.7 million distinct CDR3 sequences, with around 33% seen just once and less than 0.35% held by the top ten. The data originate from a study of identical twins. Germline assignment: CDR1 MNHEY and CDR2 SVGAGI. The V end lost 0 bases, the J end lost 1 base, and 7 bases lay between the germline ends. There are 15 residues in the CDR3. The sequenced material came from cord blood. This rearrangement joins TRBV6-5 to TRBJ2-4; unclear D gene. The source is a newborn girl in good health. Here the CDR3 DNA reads TGTGCCAGCAGTTACTCGATTAGGGCCAAAAACATTCAGTACTTC. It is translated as CASSYSIRAKNIQYF.